This entry lists 29 T cell receptor beta chains sequenced from one sample in a study of blood T cell repertoires in COVID-19. The method was immunoSEQ multiplex PCR; TCRdb's version includes in-frame clones alone and lacks a portion of them. The sample holds about 72,000 clones, 70% to 90% seen once. Source material: peripheral blood. The receptors were gathered from a man in his 70s with active or convalescent COVID-19.

This rearrangement joins TRBV30 to TRBJ1-5, with D unclear. The CDR3 is made up of 14 amino acids. V dropped 0 bases and J dropped 0 bases, with 6 bases sitting between them. Germline V lookup: CDR1 GTSNPN, CDR2 SVGIG (reference sequence). The CDR3, as DNA: TGTGCCTGGAGTGTACAGTTTAGCAATCAGCCCCAGCATTTT. Translation: CAWSVQFSNQPQHF.

The chain has TRBV10-3 and TRBJ1-3; D remains ambiguous. The V end was cut by 8 bases, the J end by 4 bases, with 18 bases between. There are 15 residues in the CDR3. Germline V gene data show CDR1 as ENHRY and CDR2 as SYGVKD. The CDR3: CAISSRGQTGNTIYF. CDR3 sequence (DNA): TGTGCCATCTCTTCTCGCGGGCAGACGGGAAACACCATATATTTT.

V and J are TRBV4-2 and TRBJ2-1; 7 nucleotides line up with TRBD2. CDR1 is LGHNA and CDR2 is YNFKEQ in the germline V gene. V shed 4 bases, J shed 0 bases, and the junction held 9 bases outside the gene matches. This CDR3 is 17 amino acids long. The CDR3 region has the DNA TGTGCCAGCAGCCTGTCCACTAGCGCTATCTCCTACAATGAGCAGTTCTTC. This translates into CASSLSTSAISYNEQFF.

The gene calls are TRBV24-1 and TRBJ2-3, with D tentatively TRBD2 (6 bases). V lost 4 bases and J lost 2, with 12 bases in between. This CDR3 spans 15 amino acids. Germline V gives CDR1 KGHDR, CDR2 SFDVKD. The CDR3 reads CATSDPWDSTDTQYF. CDR3 DNA sequence: TGTGCCACCAGTGACCCCTGGGACTCCACAGATACGCAGTATTTT.

The CDR3 DNA is TGTGCCAGCATCCTTGGGGTGGAGGATTCACCCCTCCACTTT. It encodes CASILGVEDSPLHF. The V and J genes are TRBV5-4 and TRBJ1-6; D unresolved. Trimming shortened V by 6 bases and J by 8 bases, and 15 bases separated the two germline ends. Germline V gene data show CDR1 as SGHNT and CDR2 as YYREEE (reference sequence). The CDR3 extends over 14 amino acids.

The chain employs TRBV10-1 and TRBJ1-1; D perhaps matches TRBD1 (6 bases). Germline V gene data show CDR1 as WNHNN and CDR2 as SYGVQD (reference sequence). Trimming took 7 bases from V and 1 from J, leaving 13 bases between them. This CDR3 is 14 amino acids long. The DNA for the CDR3 is TGCGCCAGCAAGAGGGGGGGCCAGAACACTGAAGCTTTCTTT. It codes for CASKRGGQNTEAFF.

The V gene is TRBV5-6, the J gene TRBJ2-1; possibly TRBD2 for D (5 bases). The CDR3 runs to 15 residues. In germline, CDR1 is SGHDT, CDR2 YYEEEE. V was trimmed by 3 bases and J by 4 bases, leaving 14 bases between them. CDR3 DNA: TGTGCCAGCAGCTCCCGCTTACGGGGATACAATGAGCAGTTCTTC. Translating it yields CASSSRLRGYNEQFF.

CDR3 in amino acids: CASSLFGLAGGNEQFF. DNA of the CDR3: TGTGCCAGCAGTTTATTTGGACTAGCGGGAGGTAATGAGCAGTTCTTC. The chain uses TRBV7-9 and TRBJ2-1, with 14 bases aligning to TRBD2. The CDR3 has 16 residues. J lost 7 bases, V lost 6 bases, and 8 bases had no gene match. Germline V gives CDR1 SEHNR, CDR2 FQNEAQ (reference sequence).

The chain employs TRBV5-6 and TRBJ2-3; 7 bases align to TRBD1. Germline V lookup: CDR1 SGHDT, CDR2 YYEEEE. V trimming: 4 bases; J trimming: 6 bases; junction bases outside the gene matches: 5. The CDR3 sequence is 13 residues long. In DNA form, the CDR3 reads TGTGCCAGCAGCACGCGCAGGGGGGATACGCAGTATTTT. This encodes CASSTRRGDTQYF.

The V and J genes are TRBV5-1 and TRBJ2-1, with D perhaps TRBD2 (6 bases). Germline V gene lookup returns CDR1 SGHRS and CDR2 YFSETQ. CDR3 length: 15 residues. Trimming took off 5 bases at V and 1 base at J, with 13 bases between the two ends. Here the CDR3 reads CASRITGTSYNEQFF. As DNA, the CDR3 is TGCGCCAGCAGAATTACCGGGACTTCCTACAATGAGCAGTTCTTC.

This chain joins TRBV6-5 and TRBJ1-3; no definite D call. In germline, CDR1 is MNHEY, CDR2 SVGAGI. CDR3 length equals 14 residues. Trimming shortened V by 6 bases and J by 0 bases, and 9 bases separated the two germline ends. CDR3 in amino acids: CASRIGISGNTIYF. CDR3 nucleotides: TGTGCCAGCAGAATCGGTATCTCTGGAAACACCATATATTTT.

V and J are TRBV16 and TRBJ1-2; 7 positions match TRBD1. The ends lost 4 bases at V and 5 bases at J; junction bases unmatched: 7. The germline gives CDR1 KGHSY, CDR2 FQNENV. This CDR3 comprises 14 residues. CDR3 residues: CASSPTEQGYGYTF. The CDR3 coding sequence is TGTGCCAGCAGCCCCACTGAACAGGGGTATGGCTACACCTTC.

This chain joins TRBV6-2 or TRBV6-3 and TRBJ2-5, with D possibly being TRBD1 (6 bases). The CDR3 loop spans 15 amino acids. The V gene's germline CDR1 is MNHEY and CDR2 SVGEGT. V was clipped by 5 bases and J by 5 bases, with 18 bases between them. This chain's CDR3 is CASSQDRLQGETQYF. The DNA of the CDR3 is TGTGCCAGCAGTCAAGACAGGTTGCAAGGGGAGACCCAGTACTTC.

The CDR3 DNA reads TGTGCCAGCAGCTCCCGACAGGGAACCTACAATGAGCAGTTCTTC. The encoded protein is CASSSRQGTYNEQFF. The gene calls are TRBV11-1 and TRBJ2-1; 7 positions agree with TRBD1. From germline, CDR1 is SGHAT and CDR2 FQDESV (reference sequence). The CDR3 runs to 15 residues. V lost 4 bases, J lost 2 bases, and 5 bases stayed unmatched.

The chain joins TRBV4-3 to TRBJ1-2; 11 bases fit TRBD1. This CDR3 is built from 16 residues. The J segment lost 3 bases and the V segment lost 0 bases, leaving 3 bases of the junction unmatched. In germline, CDR1 is LGHNA, CDR2 YSLEER. The chain's CDR3 is CASSQDGTGGYYGYTF. In DNA, the CDR3 is TGCGCCAGCAGCCAAGATGGGACAGGGGGTTACTATGGCTACACCTTC.

The sample holds one count of this clone. This sequence joins TRBV28 and TRBJ2-3, with 9 bases matching TRBD2. This CDR3 is 16 amino acids long. V gave up 5 bases and J gave up 3 bases; unmatched junction bases: 9. Germline CDR1 and CDR2: MDHEN and SYDVKM. The CDR3 reads CASSPYSGSRTDTQYF. The CDR3 nucleotides are TGTGCCAGCAGTCCATATAGCGGGAGTCGTACAGATACGCAGTATTTT.

This clone appeared a few times. The rearrangement joins TRBV7-9 to TRBJ2-7; D is ambiguous. Trimming removed 6 bases from V and 2 bases from J, with 14 bases in between. This CDR3 is built from 14 residues. Germline V gene sequence: CDR1 SEHNR, CDR2 FQNEAQ (reference sequence). This CDR3 is CASSLRVGAYEQYF. In DNA, the CDR3 is TGTGCCAGCAGTTTAAGAGTAGGAGCCTACGAGCAGTACTTC.

The chain is built from TRBV12-3 or TRBV12-4 and TRBJ2-1; D unclear. V was shortened by 3 bases and J by 8 bases, with 8 bases between the two germline ends. The CDR3 has 12 amino acids. The CDR3 loop reads CASSFGSHEQFF. The CDR3 DNA reads TGTGCCAGCAGTTTTGGTAGTCATGAGCAGTTCTTC.

The rearrangement links TRBV27 to TRBJ2-6; 14 nucleotides align to TRBD2. This CDR3 spans 20 amino acids. With V trimmed by 3 bases and J by 3 bases, 10 bases remained unmatched. Germline V lookup: CDR1 MNHEY, CDR2 SMNVEV (reference sequence). CDR3 nucleotide sequence: TGTGCCAGCAGTTTTATCCCACCGACTAGCGGGAGGGATGGGGCCAACGTCCTGACTTTC. Residues: CASSFIPPTSGRDGANVLTF.

The V gene is TRBV30, the J gene TRBJ2-7; 7 nucleotides match TRBD1. This CDR3 is 14 amino acids long. Trimming cost V 1 base and J 4 bases; bases outside gene matches: 7. CDR1 and CDR2 (germline): GTSNPN, SVGIG (reference sequence). The CDR3 DNA sequence: TGTGCCTGGAGTGGGGACAGCCAGCTTTACGAGCAGTACTTC. It translates to CAWSGDSQLYEQYF.

The rearrangement links TRBV30 to TRBJ2-7, with 7 bases fitting TRBD2. CDR1 is GTSNPN and CDR2 is SVGIG in the germline V gene (reference sequence). V lost 6 bases and J lost 3; bases outside the gene matches: 5. This CDR3 spans 12 amino acids. CDR3 bases: TGTGCCTGCCGACTAGCCAGCTACGAGCAGTACTTC. It yields the protein CACRLASYEQYF.

The rearrangement uses TRBV30 and TRBJ1-3; TRBD1 matches at 9 bases. This CDR3 has 16 amino acids. V shed 0 bases and J 2 bases; nucleotides not matched to a gene: 5. Germline loops: CDR1 GTSNPN, CDR2 SVGIG (reference sequence). CDR3 nucleotide sequence: TGTGCCTGGAGTGTACCTGGGACAGGGCCTGGAAACACCATATATTTT. It is translated as CAWSVPGTGPGNTIYF. The full variable domain, completed using reference TRBV30 and TRBJ1-3, is SQTIHQWPATLVQPVGSPLSLECTVEGTSNPNLYWYRQAAGRGLQLLFYSVGIGQISSEVPQNLSASRPQDRQFILSSKKLLLSDSGFYLCAWSVPGTGPGNTIYFGEGSWLTVV.

V is TRBV18 and J is TRBJ2-3; 8 bases match TRBD2. V lost 0 bases and J lost 2; bases outside the gene matches: 7. The CDR3 totals 17 residues. CDR1 is KGHSH, CDR2 LQKENI, per germline. This CDR3 reads CASSPPAGLAPTDTQYF. DNA for the CDR3: TGTGCCAGCTCACCACCGGCCGGACTAGCTCCCACAGATACGCAGTATTTT.

This chain uses TRBV18 with TRBJ1-1; 9 bases agree with TRBD1. Germline-derived CDR1 and CDR2 are KGHSH and LQKENI. The CDR3 extends over 15 amino acids. V shed 3 bases and J 5 bases; nucleotides not matched to a gene: 7. In DNA form, the CDR3 reads TGTGCCAGCTCACCCACTCAGACAGGGGGAACTGAAGCTTTCTTT. The encoded protein is CASSPTQTGGTEAFF.

V usage is TRBV7-2 and J usage is TRBJ2-3; D is perhaps TRBD1 (6 bases). This CDR3 comprises 14 residues. The ends were cut back, 1 base at V and 8 bases at J, with 13 bases in the middle. Germline CDR1 and CDR2: SGHTA and FQGNSA. The chain's CDR3 is CASSLEGVIGTQYF. In DNA, the CDR3 is TGTGCCAGCAGCTTAGAGGGGGTAATTGGTACGCAGTATTTT.

The V and J genes are TRBV18 and TRBJ1-2; 7 bases align to TRBD1. Trimming cost V 4 bases and J 3 bases; bases outside gene matches: 5. The CDR3 is 14 residues long. CDR1 is KGHSH, CDR2 LQKENI, per germline. CDR3 protein: CASSHGTVDYGYTF. The CDR3 DNA reads TGTGCCAGCTCACACGGGACAGTAGACTATGGCTACACCTTC.

The rearrangement joins TRBV18 to TRBJ1-1, with 9 bases aligning to TRBD1. Germline assignment: CDR1 KGHSH and CDR2 LQKENI. Losses at the gene ends were 3 bases for V and 6 bases for J; bases not matched to a gene: 8. This CDR3 comprises 15 residues. CDR3 region: CASSPEGQGFSEAFF. CDR3 DNA: TGTGCCAGCTCACCCGAGGGACAGGGATTTTCTGAAGCTTTCTTT.

The chain carries TRBV5-1 and TRBJ2-6, with D possibly being TRBD1 (5 bases). Germline V gene lookup returns CDR1 SGHRS and CDR2 YFSETQ. V gave up 4 bases and J gave up 2 bases, with 16 bases separating them. The CDR3 has 17 amino acids. CDR3 bases: TGCGCCAGCAGCCCCCAACCTACAGGTCCTGGGGCCAACGTCCTGACTTTC. Its protein product is CASSPQPTGPGANVLTF.

In regard to this clone: The junction departs from germline at one end; a sequencing error may be responsible. The rearrangement joins TRBV7-7 to TRBJ2-5, with a possible D match to TRBD1 (5 bases). Germline V gene data show CDR1 as SSHAT and CDR2 as FNYEAQ (reference sequence). The CDR3 length is 13 residues. This CDR3 reads CASSSDSQETQYF. In DNA form, the CDR3 reads TGTGCTAGCAGTTCAGACAGCCAAGAGACCCAGTACTTC.